One and the same sample provided the 10 T cell receptor beta chains below, sequenced in a study of tumor-infiltrating lymphocytes in primary liver carcinoma. Co-extracted RNA and DNA came from around 18-30 mg of unsorted bulk tissue. Starting from about 0.5 ug of total RNA, TCR beta cDNA was produced with a primer in the constant region. Libraries covering TCR beta were generated through three nested multiplex PCR rounds (using a slightly modified ARM-PCR). Primers for the first two PCR rounds were TRBV1-TRBV30 forward primers and a C-beta reverse primer (about 11 cycles per round). TCRdb re-called the multiplex PCR reads through MiXCR, storing one row per CDR3 protein. This table holds roughly 120,000 distinct CDR3 sequences, under 65% found once. Sequenced: liver tumor tissue from sampling region 3. As to subset: tumor region T3, left-lateral pole. Receptor source: a woman in her sixties with primary liver carcinoma and hepatitis B virus infection.

About this clonotype itself: A much larger clone lies one base from this, so it may be a read error. V gene TRBV10-2 combines with J gene TRBJ2-1; TRBD2 agrees at 12 bases. The CDR3 has 15 residues. Germline CDR1 WSHSY, CDR2 SAAADI. The CDR3 DNA follows: TGCACCAGCAGTGAGTCGCGGACTAGCGGGGATGAGCAGTTCTTC. It yields the protein CTSSESRTSGDEQFF.

This clonotype has only a few counts. A read error may be the cause here, since a much bigger clone is one base away. The chain combines TRBV6-2 or TRBV6-3 with TRBJ2-1, with D possibly being TRBD1 (6 bases). CDR1 MNHEY and CDR2 SVGEGT come from the germline V gene. CDR3 length: 14 residues. With 6 bases removed from V and 9 bases from J, the gap between germline ends came to 18 bases. CDR3 sequence (DNA): TGTGCCAGCAGCACAGGGCAGGAAGTGACTGAGCAGTTCTTC. Translating it yields CASSTGQEVTEQFF.

This clonotype occurred many times. The gene calls are TRBV4-2 and TRBJ2-7, with 8 nucleotides matching TRBD2. V gave up 2 bases and J gave up 0 bases; unmatched junction bases: 3. Per the germline V gene, CDR1 is LGHNA and CDR2 is YNFKEQ. The CDR3 has 15 residues. The CDR3 is CASSQSGSSSYEQYF. The CDR3 DNA reads as TGTGCCAGCAGCCAAAGCGGGAGCTCCTCCTACGAGCAGTACTTC.

The table lists this clonotype with many counts. The chain carries TRBV12-3 or TRBV12-4 and TRBJ2-5, with D possibly TRBD2 on 7 matching bases. V lost 4 bases and J lost 5, with 14 bases in between. This CDR3 comprises 14 residues. This CDR3 is CASSSNREGETQYF. For the CDR3, the DNA is TGTGCCAGCAGTTCTAACAGGGAGGGGGAGACCCAGTACTTC.

A single count supports this clonotype. At one end, the junction sequence differs from germline, possibly due to a read error. The chain couples TRBV11-2 to TRBJ2-1; the D gene is possibly TRBD1 (6 bases). The CDR3 has 16 amino acids. Germline loops: CDR1 SGHAT, CDR2 FQNNGV. The CDR3 coding sequence is TGTGCCAGCAGCTTAGATCTGAGGGTTGGGGGCGATGAACAGTTCTTC. This codes for CASSLDLRVGGDEQFF.

This clonotype was recorded a few times. V usage is TRBV28 and J usage is TRBJ2-7, with D perhaps matching TRBD1 or TRBD2 (5 bases each). Trimming stripped 5 bases from V and 0 bases from J, with 11 bases between. The length of the CDR3 is 14 residues. CDR1 is MDHEN, CDR2 SYDVKM, per germline. The CDR3 spells CASSTGRRSYEQYF. CDR3 coding DNA: TGTGCCAGCAGTACGGGACGGCGCTCCTACGAGCAGTACTTC.

The chain links TRBV28 to TRBJ2-7; 12 nucleotides match TRBD1. This CDR3 region has 19 residues. The J segment lost 6 bases and the V segment lost 4 bases, leaving 19 bases of the junction unmatched. Germline assignment: CDR1 MDHEN and CDR2 SYDVKM. CDR3 protein: CASSSSGHIPRDRGLEQYF. DNA of the CDR3: TGTGCCAGCAGTTCTAGCGGGCACATCCCCCGGGACAGGGGGCTCGAGCAGTACTTC.

The rearrangement links TRBV5-1 to TRBJ2-1; maybe TRBD1 (5 bases). CDR3 size: 15 residues. Trimming shortened V by 5 bases and J by 4 bases, and 16 bases separated the two germline ends. Germline-derived CDR1 and CDR2 are SGHRS and YFSETQ. This chain's CDR3 is CASRVLGHLYNEQFF. CDR3 sequence (DNA): TGCGCCAGCAGAGTATTGGGGCACCTTTACAATGAGCAGTTCTTC.

At least ten counts were recorded for this clonotype. The genes are TRBV20-1 and TRBJ2-1; D is uncertain. V lost 1 base to trimming and J lost 7 bases, with 14 bases between them. Germline assignment: CDR1 DFQATT and CDR2 SNEGSKA (reference sequence). CDR3 length equals 14 residues. The CDR3 loop is CSARGLGQVNEQFF. The CDR3 DNA follows: TGCAGTGCTAGAGGGTTAGGGCAAGTGAATGAGCAGTTCTTC.

The V gene is TRBV11-2, the J gene TRBJ1-1; possible D gene TRBD1, 5 bases. The CDR3 spans 15 residues. Germline assignment: CDR1 SGHAT and CDR2 FQNNGV. The ends were cut back, 5 bases at V and 0 bases at J, with 13 bases in the middle. CDR3 nucleotide sequence: TGTGCCAGCAGCCCTGACAGTTCCGTGAACACTGAAGCTTTCTTT. It is translated as CASSPDSSVNTEAFF.